This passage covers 15 T cell receptor beta chains from one sample sequenced in a study of cytomegalovirus exposure and HLA in healthy donors. With 60 Vbeta and 13 Jbeta primers, the PCR was carried out. The assay was immunoSEQ multiplex PCR, and TCRdb's table has in-frame clones only and misses some. The table lists 100,000 to 120,000 clones, under 80% of them singletons. Sequenced sample: PBMCs. These receptors were taken from a woman aged 40 to 49 in good health and CMV-seropositive.

The rearrangement uses TRBV6-1 and TRBJ2-3; TRBD2 matches 7 bases. CDR1 and CDR2 (germline): MNHNS, SASEGT. This CDR3 comprises 15 residues. V shed 8 bases and J 2 bases; nucleotides not matched to a gene: 10. The DNA of the CDR3 is TGTGCCAGCGACGGCCGGCGGGGGTTCACAGATACGCAGTATTTT. The encoded protein is CASDGRRGFTDTQYF.

The J gene is TRBJ2-5, the V gene TRBV9, with D possibly matching TRBD1 (7 bases). There are 15 residues in the CDR3. Germline assignment: CDR1 SGDLS and CDR2 YYNGEE. Between the trimmed V and J ends, which lost 2 bases and 4 bases, there was a span of 15 bases. In DNA form, the CDR3 reads TGTGCCAGCAGCGTCAGGACAGGAGGGGGAGAGACCCAGTACTTC. This sequence encodes CASSVRTGGGETQYF. Full variable domain (missing parts from reference TRBV9 and TRBJ2-5): DSGVTQTPKHLITATGQRVTLRCSPRSGDLSVYWYQQSLDQGLQFLIQYYNGEERAKGNILERFSAQQFPDLHSELNLSSLELGDSALYFCASSVRTGGGETQYFGPGTRLLVL.

The J gene is TRBJ2-7, the V gene TRBV7-2, with D hard to call. The CDR3 sequence is 12 residues long. Germline V gene data show CDR1 as SGHTA and CDR2 as FQGNSA. Trimming removed 3 bases from V and 5 bases from J, with 8 bases in between. The CDR3 DNA sequence: TGTGCCAGCAGCTTGGCCCTAGACGAGCAGTACTTC. Amino acids: CASSLALDEQYF.

The chain uses TRBV2 and TRBJ2-7, with 8 bases aligning to TRBD2. From germline, CDR1 is SNHLY and CDR2 FYNNEI. The V gene end was trimmed by 7 bases and the J gene end by 1 base; junction bases not matched to a gene: 12. CDR3 length: 16 residues. The CDR3 is CASTPGGTSGSYEQYF. In DNA, the CDR3 is TGTGCCAGCACCCCTGGAGGTACTAGCGGATCCTACGAGCAGTACTTC. Variable domain in full (rest from reference TRBV2 and TRBJ2-7): EPEVTQTPSHQVTQMGQEVILRCVPISNHLYFYWYRQILGQKVEFLVSFYNNEISEKSEIFDDQFSVERPDGSNFTLKIRSTKLEDSAMYFCASTPGGTSGSYEQYFGPGTRLTVT.

This clone was detected a few times. V gene TRBV11-1 combines with J gene TRBJ2-3, with 8 positions matching TRBD2. This CDR3 region has 14 residues. Germline CDR1 is SGHAT and CDR2 is FQDESV (reference sequence). The trim removed 7 bases at V and 2 bases at J, leaving 5 bases unmatched. Written as DNA, the CDR3 is TGTGCCAGCAAGGTAGCGGGGAACACAGATACGCAGTATTTT. This sequence encodes CASKVAGNTDTQYF.

This chain connects TRBV7-9 to TRBJ1-3; TRBD1 agrees at 7 bases. The CDR3 length is 16 residues. V shed 4 bases, J shed 4 bases, and the junction held 10 bases outside the gene matches. The germline gives CDR1 SEHNR, CDR2 FQNEAQ (reference sequence). CDR3 region: CASSSETGLLGNTIYF. The CDR3 coding sequence is TGTGCCAGCAGCTCCGAGACAGGGTTGTTAGGAAACACCATATATTTT.

The rearrangement links TRBV7-2 to TRBJ2-7, with 7 bases identical to TRBD2. CDR1 is SGHTA, CDR2 FQGNSA, per germline. After removal of 1 base from V and 6 bases from J, the junction contained 12 bases not matched to a gene. The CDR3 contains 16 residues. DNA for the CDR3: TGTGCCAGCAGCTTAGACGGGAGCGGGATAGGTCGCGAGCAGTACTTC. This encodes CASSLDGSGIGREQYF.

The genes are TRBV10-3 and TRBJ2-1; TRBD1 is a possible D gene (6 bases). Germline V gives CDR1 ENHRY, CDR2 SYGVKD. This CDR3 comprises 13 residues. The V end was cut by 7 bases, the J end by 3 bases, with 10 bases between. Here the CDR3 DNA reads TGTGCCATCAACCGGGACAACTACAATGAGCAGTTCTTC. Translation: CAINRDNYNEQFF.

The chain employs TRBV10-3 and TRBJ1-1, with D perhaps matching TRBD1 (5 bases). Germline V gene lookup returns CDR1 ENHRY and CDR2 SYGVKD. The CDR3 is 15 amino acids. V lost 6 bases to trimming and J lost 0 bases, with 14 bases between them. The CDR3 DNA follows: TGTGCCATCAGGAGGGAGGGGTACATGAACACTGAAGCTTTCTTT. As protein: CAIRREGYMNTEAFF.

The chain uses TRBV7-3 and TRBJ1-1; no clear D. V was shortened by 1 base and J by 7 bases, with 13 bases between the two germline ends. Germline V gene sequence: CDR1 SGHTA, CDR2 FQGTGA. The CDR3 length is 14 residues. The DNA of the CDR3 is TGTGCCAGCAGCTTAATTGGACTTCAAGGTGAAGCTTTCTTT. Translating it yields CASSLIGLQGEAFF.

The V and J genes are TRBV13 and TRBJ2-7, with 9 bases aligning to TRBD1. Germline loops: CDR1 PRHDT, CDR2 FYEKMQ (reference sequence). V dropped 4 bases and J dropped 4; count of bases not matched to a gene: 8. There are 15 residues in the CDR3. CDR3 sequence: CASSSPGQGGYEQYF. The CDR3 region has the DNA TGTGCCAGCAGCTCCCCGGGACAGGGAGGTTACGAGCAGTACTTC.

The chain joins TRBV27 to TRBJ2-1; 8 bases line up with TRBD2. V shed 4 bases and J 0 bases; nucleotides not matched to a gene: 5. The CDR3 consists of 16 residues. The germline V gene has CDR1 MNHEY and CDR2 SMNVEV (reference sequence). CDR3 coding DNA: TGTGCCAGCAGTTCCTTCAGCGGGGGCTCCTACAATGAGCAGTTCTTC. It is translated as CASSSFSGGSYNEQFF.

V gene TRBV19 combines with J gene TRBJ1-5; 7 nucleotides match TRBD1. The CDR3 totals 17 residues. From germline, CDR1 is LNHDA and CDR2 SQIVND (reference sequence). Unmatched junction bases numbered 9, after V lost 4 bases and J lost 0 bases. The CDR3 region is CASSRRDSFLSNQPQHF. CDR3 nucleotides: TGTGCCAGTAGTAGAAGGGACAGCTTCCTTAGCAATCAGCCCCAGCATTTT.

This rearrangement joins TRBV11-2 to TRBJ2-7; D unresolved. The CDR3 spans 13 residues. CDR1 SGHAT and CDR2 FQNNGV come from the germline V gene. V was cut by 2 bases and J by 0 bases, with 5 bases left in between. CDR3 nucleotide sequence: TGTGCCAGCAGCTTAATCAGCTCCTACGAGCAGTACTTC. It yields the protein CASSLISSYEQYF.

This chain uses TRBV18 with TRBJ1-2, with TRBD1 matching over 8 bases. The J segment lost 4 bases and the V segment lost 5 bases, leaving 3 bases of the junction unmatched. Germline values: CDR1 KGHSH, CDR2 LQKENI. The CDR3 runs 13 residues. Here the CDR3 reads CASSSTGVYGYTF. Here the CDR3 DNA reads TGTGCCAGCTCATCGACAGGGGTCTATGGCTACACCTTC.